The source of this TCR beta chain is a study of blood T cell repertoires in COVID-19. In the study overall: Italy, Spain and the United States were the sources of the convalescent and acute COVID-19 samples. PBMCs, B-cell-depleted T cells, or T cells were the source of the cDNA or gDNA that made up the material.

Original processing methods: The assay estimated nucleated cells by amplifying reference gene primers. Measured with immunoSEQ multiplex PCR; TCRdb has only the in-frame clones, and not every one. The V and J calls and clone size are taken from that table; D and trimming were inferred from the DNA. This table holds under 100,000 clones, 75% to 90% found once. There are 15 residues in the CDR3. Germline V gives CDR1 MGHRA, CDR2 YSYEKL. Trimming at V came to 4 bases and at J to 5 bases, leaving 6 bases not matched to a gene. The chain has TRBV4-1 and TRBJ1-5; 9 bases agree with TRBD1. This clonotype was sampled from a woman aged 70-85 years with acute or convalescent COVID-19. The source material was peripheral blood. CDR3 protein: CASSLQGAGDQPQHF. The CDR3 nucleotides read TGCGCCAGCAGCCTACAGGGGGCAGGGGATCAGCCCCAGCATTTT.